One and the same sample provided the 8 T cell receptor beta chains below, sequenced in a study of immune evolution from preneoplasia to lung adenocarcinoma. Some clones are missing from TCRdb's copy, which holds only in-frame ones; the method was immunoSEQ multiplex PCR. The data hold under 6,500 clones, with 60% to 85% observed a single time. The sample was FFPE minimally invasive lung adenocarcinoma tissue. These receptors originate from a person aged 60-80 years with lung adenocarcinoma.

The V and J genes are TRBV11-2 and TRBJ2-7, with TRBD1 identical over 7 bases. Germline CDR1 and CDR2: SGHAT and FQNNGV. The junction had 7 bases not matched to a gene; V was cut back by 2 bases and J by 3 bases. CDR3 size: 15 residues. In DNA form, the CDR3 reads TGTGCCAGCAGCTTATGGGGGACAGAAAGCTACGAGCAGTACTTC. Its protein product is CASSLWGTESYEQYF.

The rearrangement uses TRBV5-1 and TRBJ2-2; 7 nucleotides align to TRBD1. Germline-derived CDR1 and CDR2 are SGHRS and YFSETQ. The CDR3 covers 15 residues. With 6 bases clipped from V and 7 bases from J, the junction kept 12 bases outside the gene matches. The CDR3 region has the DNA TGCGCCAGCACGCGAGGGGGCCTAACGGGCGGGGAGCTGTTTTTT. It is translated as CASTRGGLTGGELFF. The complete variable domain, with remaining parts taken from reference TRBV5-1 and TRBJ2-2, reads KAGVTQTPRYLIKTRGQQVTLSCSPISGHRSVSWYQQTPGQGLQFLFEYFSETQRNKGNFPGRFSGRQFSNSRSEMNVSTLELGDSALYLCASTRGGLTGGELFFGEGSRLTVL.

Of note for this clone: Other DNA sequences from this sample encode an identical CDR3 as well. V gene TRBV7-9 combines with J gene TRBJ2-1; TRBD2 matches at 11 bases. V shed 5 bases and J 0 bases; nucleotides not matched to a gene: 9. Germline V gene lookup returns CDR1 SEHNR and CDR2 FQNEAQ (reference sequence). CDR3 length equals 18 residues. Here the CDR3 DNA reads TGTGCCAGCAGCGTGCGGGGACTAGCGGAGAGCTCCTACAATGAGCAGTTCTTC. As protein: CASSVRGLAESSYNEQFF.

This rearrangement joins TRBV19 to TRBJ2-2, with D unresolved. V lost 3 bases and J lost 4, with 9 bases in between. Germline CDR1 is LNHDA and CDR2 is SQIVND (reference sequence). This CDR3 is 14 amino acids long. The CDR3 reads CASSMARSTGELFF. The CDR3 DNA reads TGTGCCAGTAGTATGGCCAGGAGCACCGGGGAGCTGTTTTTT.

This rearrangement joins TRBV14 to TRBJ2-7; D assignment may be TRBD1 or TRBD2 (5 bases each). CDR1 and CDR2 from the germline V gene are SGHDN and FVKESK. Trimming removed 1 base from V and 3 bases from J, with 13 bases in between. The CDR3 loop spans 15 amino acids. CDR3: CASSQARGRYYEQYF. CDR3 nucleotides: TGTGCCAGCAGCCAAGCGAGGGGACGGTACTACGAGCAGTACTTC. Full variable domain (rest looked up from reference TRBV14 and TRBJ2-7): EAGVTQFPSHSVIEKGQTVTLRCDPISGHDNLYWYRRVMGKEIKFLLHFVKESKQDESGMPNNRFLAERTGGTYSTLKVQPAELEDSGVYFCASSQARGRYYEQYFGPGTRLTVT.

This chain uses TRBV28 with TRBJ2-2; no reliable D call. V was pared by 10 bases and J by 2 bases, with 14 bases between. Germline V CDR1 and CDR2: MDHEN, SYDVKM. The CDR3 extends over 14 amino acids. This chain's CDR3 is CAIATALNTGELFF. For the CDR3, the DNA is TGTGCCATTGCGACGGCACTAAACACCGGGGAGCTGTTTTTT.

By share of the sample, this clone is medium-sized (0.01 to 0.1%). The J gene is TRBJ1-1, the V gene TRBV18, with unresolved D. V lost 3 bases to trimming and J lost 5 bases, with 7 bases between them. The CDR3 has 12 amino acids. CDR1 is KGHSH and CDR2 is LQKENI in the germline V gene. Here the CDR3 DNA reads TGTGCCAGCTCACCCGCCGGAACTGAAGCTTTCTTT. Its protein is CASSPAGTEAFF.

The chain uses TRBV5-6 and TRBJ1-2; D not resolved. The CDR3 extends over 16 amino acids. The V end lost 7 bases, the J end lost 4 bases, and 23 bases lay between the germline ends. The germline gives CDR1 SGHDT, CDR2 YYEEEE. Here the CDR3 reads CASCPNRGVSGYGYTF. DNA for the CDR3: TGTGCCAGCTGCCCAAACCGGGGAGTTTCAGGCTATGGCTACACCTTC.